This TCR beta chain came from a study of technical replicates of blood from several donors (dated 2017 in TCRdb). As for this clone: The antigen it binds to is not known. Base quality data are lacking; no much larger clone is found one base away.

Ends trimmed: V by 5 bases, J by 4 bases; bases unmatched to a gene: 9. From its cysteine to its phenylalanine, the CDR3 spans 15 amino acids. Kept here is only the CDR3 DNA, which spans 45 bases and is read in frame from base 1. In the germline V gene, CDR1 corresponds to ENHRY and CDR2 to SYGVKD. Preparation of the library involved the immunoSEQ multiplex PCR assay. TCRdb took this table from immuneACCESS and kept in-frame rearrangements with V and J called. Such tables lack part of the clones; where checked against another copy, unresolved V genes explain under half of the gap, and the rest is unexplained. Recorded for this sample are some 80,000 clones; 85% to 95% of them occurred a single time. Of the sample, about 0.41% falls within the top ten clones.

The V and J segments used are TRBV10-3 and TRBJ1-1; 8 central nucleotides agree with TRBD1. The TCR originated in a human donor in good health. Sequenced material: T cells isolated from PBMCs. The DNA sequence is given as TGTGCCATCAGTATGACAGGGGAGTGGTCCACTGAAGCTTTCTTT. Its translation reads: CAISMTGEWSTEAFF.